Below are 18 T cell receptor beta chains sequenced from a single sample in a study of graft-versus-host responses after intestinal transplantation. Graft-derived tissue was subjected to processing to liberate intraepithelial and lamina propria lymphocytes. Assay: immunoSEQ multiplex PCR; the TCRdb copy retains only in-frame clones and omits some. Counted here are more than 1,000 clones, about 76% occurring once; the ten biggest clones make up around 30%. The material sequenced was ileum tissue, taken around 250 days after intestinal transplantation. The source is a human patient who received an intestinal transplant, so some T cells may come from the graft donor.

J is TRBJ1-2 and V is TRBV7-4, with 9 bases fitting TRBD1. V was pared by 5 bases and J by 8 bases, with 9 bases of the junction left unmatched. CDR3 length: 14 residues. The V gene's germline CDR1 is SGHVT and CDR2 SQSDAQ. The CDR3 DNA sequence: TGTGCCAGCAGCCCCGGGACAGGGTTACTAGGCTACACCTTC. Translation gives CASSPGTGLLGYTF.

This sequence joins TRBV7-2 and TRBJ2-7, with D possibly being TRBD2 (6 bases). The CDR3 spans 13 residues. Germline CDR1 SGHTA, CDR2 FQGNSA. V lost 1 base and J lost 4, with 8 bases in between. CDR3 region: CASSLVLAYEQYF. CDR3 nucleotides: TGTGCCAGCAGCTTAGTCCTAGCGTACGAGCAGTACTTC.

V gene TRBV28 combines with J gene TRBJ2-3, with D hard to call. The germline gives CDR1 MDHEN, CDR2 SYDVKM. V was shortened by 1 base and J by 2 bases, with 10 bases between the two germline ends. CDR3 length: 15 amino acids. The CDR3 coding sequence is TGTGCCAGCAGTTTATCCCTTGTCGCCACAGATACGCAGTATTTT. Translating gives CASSLSLVATDTQYF. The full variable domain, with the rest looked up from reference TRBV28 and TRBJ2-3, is DVKVTQSSRYLVKRTGEKVFLECVQDMDHENMFWYRQDPGLGLRLIYFSYDVKMKEKGDIPEGYSVSREKKERFSLILESASTNQTSMYLCASSLSLVATDTQYFGPGTRLTVL.

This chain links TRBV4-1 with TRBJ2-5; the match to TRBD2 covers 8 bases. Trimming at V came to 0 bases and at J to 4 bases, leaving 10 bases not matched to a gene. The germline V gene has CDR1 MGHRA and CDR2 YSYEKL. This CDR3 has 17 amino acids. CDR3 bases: TGCGCCAGCAGCCAAGATCCAGCGGGGGCTGTAAGAGAGACCCAGTACTTC. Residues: CASSQDPAGAVRETQYF.

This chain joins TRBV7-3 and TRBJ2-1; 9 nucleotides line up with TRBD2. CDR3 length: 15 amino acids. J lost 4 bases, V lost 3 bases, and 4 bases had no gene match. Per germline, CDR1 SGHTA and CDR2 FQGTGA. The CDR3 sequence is CASSLLAGGYNEQFF. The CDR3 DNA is TGTGCCAGCAGCTTGCTCGCGGGAGGGTACAATGAGCAGTTCTTC.

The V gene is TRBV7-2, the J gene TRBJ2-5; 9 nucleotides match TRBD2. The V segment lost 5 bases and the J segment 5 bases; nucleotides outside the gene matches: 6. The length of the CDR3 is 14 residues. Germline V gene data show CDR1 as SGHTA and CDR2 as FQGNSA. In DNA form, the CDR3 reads TGTGCCAGCAGCAGACTAGCGGAGCCGGAGACCCAGTACTTC. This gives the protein CASSRLAEPETQYF.

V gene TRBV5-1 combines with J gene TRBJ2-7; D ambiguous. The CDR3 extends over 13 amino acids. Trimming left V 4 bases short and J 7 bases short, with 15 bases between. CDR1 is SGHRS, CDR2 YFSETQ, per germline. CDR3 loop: CASSAGPRLEQYF. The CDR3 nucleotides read TGCGCCAGCAGCGCCGGCCCACGATTGGAGCAGTACTTC. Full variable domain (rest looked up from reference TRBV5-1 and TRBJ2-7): KAGVTQTPRYLIKTRGQQVTLSCSPISGHRSVSWYQQTPGQGLQFLFEYFSETQRNKGNFPGRFSGRQFSNSRSEMNVSTLELGDSALYLCASSAGPRLEQYFGPGTRLTVT.

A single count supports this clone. This CDR3 reads CAIGGTSGPGMAQYF. In DNA form, the CDR3 reads TGTGCCATCGGCGGGACTAGCGGTCCTGGTATGGCGCAGTACTTC. The chain couples TRBV10-3 to TRBJ2-7, with TRBD2 matching 11 bases. Germline V gene data show CDR1 as ENHRY and CDR2 as SYGVKD. The CDR3 runs 15 residues. With V trimmed by 8 bases and J by 9 bases, 15 bases remained unmatched.

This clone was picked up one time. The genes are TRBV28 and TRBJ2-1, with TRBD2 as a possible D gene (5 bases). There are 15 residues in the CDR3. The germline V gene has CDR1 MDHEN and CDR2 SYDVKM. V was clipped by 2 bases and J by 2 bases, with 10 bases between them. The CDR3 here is CASSLAGHPYNEQFF. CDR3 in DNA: TGTGCCAGCAGTTTAGCGGGCCACCCCTACAATGAGCAGTTCTTC.

This CDR3 is CASSHRTGFGTDTQYF. The CDR3 DNA follows: TGTGCCAGCTCACATCGAACAGGGTTCGGCACAGATACGCAGTATTTT. This rearrangement joins TRBV18 to TRBJ2-3; D is possibly TRBD1 (6 bases). Germline lookup yields CDR1 KGHSH and CDR2 LQKENI. The CDR3 totals 16 residues. Trimming removed 4 bases from V and 1 base from J, with 15 bases in between.

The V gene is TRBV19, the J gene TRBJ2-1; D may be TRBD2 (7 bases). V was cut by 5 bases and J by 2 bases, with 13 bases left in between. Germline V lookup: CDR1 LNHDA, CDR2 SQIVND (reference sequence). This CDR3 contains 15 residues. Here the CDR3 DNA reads TGTGCCAGTAGTTTAGGGGGGGGCCCCTACAATGAGCAGTTCTTC. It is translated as CASSLGGGPYNEQFF.

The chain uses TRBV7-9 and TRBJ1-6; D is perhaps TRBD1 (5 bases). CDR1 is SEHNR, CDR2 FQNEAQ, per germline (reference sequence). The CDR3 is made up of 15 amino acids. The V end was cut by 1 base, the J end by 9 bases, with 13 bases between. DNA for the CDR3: TGTGCCAGCAGCTTAGGTCAGGGTTCAGGTTCACCCCTCCACTTT. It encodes CASSLGQGSGSPLHF.

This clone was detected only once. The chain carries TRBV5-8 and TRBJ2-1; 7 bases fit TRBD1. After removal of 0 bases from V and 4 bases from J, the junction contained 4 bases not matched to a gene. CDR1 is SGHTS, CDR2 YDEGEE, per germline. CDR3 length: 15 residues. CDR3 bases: TGTGCCAGCAGCTTGGCCACAGGGGCTTACAATGAGCAGTTCTTC. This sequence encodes CASSLATGAYNEQFF. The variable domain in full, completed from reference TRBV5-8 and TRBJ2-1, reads EAGVTQSPTHLIKTRGQQATLRCSPISGHTSVYWYQQALGLGLQFLLWYDEGEERNRGNFPPRFSGRQFPNYSSELNVNALELEDSALYLCASSLATGAYNEQFFGPGTRLTVL.

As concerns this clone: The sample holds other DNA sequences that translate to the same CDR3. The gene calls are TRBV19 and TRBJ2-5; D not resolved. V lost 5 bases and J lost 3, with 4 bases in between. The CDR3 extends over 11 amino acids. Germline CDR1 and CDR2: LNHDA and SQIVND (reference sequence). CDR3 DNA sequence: TGTGCCAGTAGTTCGGAAGAGACCCAGTACTTC. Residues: CASSSEETQYF.

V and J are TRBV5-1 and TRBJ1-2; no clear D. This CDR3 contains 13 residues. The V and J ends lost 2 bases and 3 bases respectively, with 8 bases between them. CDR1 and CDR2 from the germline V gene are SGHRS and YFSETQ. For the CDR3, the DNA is TGCGCCAGCAGCTTTGGTGGTGACTATGGCTACACCTTC. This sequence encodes CASSFGGDYGYTF.

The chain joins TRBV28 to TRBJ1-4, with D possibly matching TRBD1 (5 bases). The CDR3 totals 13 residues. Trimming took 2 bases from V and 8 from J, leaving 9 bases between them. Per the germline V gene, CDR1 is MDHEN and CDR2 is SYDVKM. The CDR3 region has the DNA TGTGCCAGCAGTTTACCCGGGGGGGAAAAACTGTTTTTT. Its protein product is CASSLPGGEKLFF. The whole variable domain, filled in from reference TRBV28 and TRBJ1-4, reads DVKVTQSSRYLVKRTGEKVFLECVQDMDHENMFWYRQDPGLGLRLIYFSYDVKMKEKGDIPEGYSVSREKKERFSLILESASTNQTSMYLCASSLPGGEKLFFGSGTQLSVL.

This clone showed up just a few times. The CDR3 here is CAISSASGTNEQFF. The DNA for the CDR3 is TGTGCCATCAGTTCGGCTAGCGGGACGAATGAGCAGTTCTTC. The chain has TRBV10-3 and TRBJ2-1, with 9 nucleotides matching TRBD2. V lost 5 bases to trimming and J lost 7 bases; unmatched junction nucleotides: 6. Per germline, CDR1 ENHRY and CDR2 SYGVKD. The CDR3 is 14 residues long.

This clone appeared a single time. The CDR3 is CASSYTSGSSYEQYF. CDR3 DNA sequence: TGTGCCAGCAGTTACACTAGCGGGAGCTCCTACGAGCAGTACTTC. The chain combines TRBV6-6 with TRBJ2-7, with TRBD2 matching over 11 bases. The germline V gene encodes CDR1 MNHNY and CDR2 SVGAGI (reference sequence). This CDR3 comprises 15 residues. The trim removed 2 bases at V and 0 bases at J, leaving 0 bases unmatched.